This is a list of T cell receptor beta chains from one sample in a study of blood T cell repertoires in COVID-19. Sequencing was performed with immunoSEQ multiplex PCR; in TCRdb, only in-frame clones are kept and a portion is missing. Of around 73,000 clones in the sample, 82% are singletons; the top ten hold about 3.8%. Sequenced: peripheral blood. These receptors originate from an older woman with acute or convalescent COVID-19. The CDR3 runs from the conserved cysteine through the conserved F or W. Expanded clones are given a class, and other clones once, few, many or no size at all.

NA TRBJ1-1 TRBV6-5 CASSYGGGQGGFF
NA TRBJ2-1 TRBV6-5 CASSSTGYGTDNEQFF
NA TRBJ1-1 TRBV4-1 CASSQDSTRTEAFF
NA TRBJ2-7 TRBV7-3 CASSLVTGDEQYF
few TRBJ1-2 TRBV27 CASSFFNRGRLEKAGYTF
NA TRBJ1-1 TRBV28 CASPPDGGLNTEAFF
NA TRBJ2-2 TRBV7-2 CASSLGIGAGGRTGELFF
NA TRBJ2-2 TRBV6-5 CASSPRFDTGELFF
NA TRBJ1-5 TRBV11-3 CASSKRVRVGNQPQHF
NA TRBJ1-2 TRBV15 CATSRDRDRDGYTF
NA TRBJ1-5 TRBV5-1 CASSLAGANNQPQHF
NA TRBJ1-2 TRBV7-2 CASSLPRAGRDNYGYTF
NA TRBJ2-3 TRBV14 CASSPLYRHLGDTQYF
NA TRBJ2-6 TRBV5-1 CASSSTLDVLTF
NA TRBJ1-1 TRBV4-1 CASSPRTGMDTEAFF
NA TRBJ2-5 TRBV5-1 CASSLGLALETQYF
NA TRBJ2-6 TRBV6-1 CASSVLGTVNSGANVLTF
NA TRBJ1-5 TRBV5-6 CASSSGGAKGQPQHF
NA TRBJ2-1 TRBV9 CASSEEASGAYNEQFF
NA TRBJ2-7 TRBV6-5 CASSYVGTGKTYEQYF
NA TRBJ2-7 TRBV9 CASSVDHSSYEQYF
NA TRBJ2-3 TRBV2 CASSRDRGDTQYF
NA TRBJ1-1 TRBV6-5 CASSTRQKNTEAFF
NA TRBJ2-3 TRBV7-2 CASSPGYSSGGAHTQYF
NA TRBJ1-6 TRBV27 CASSRITVYNSPLHF
NA TRBJ2-1 TRBV3-1/TRBV3-2 CASSQDVLAGYNEQFF
NA TRBJ1-2 TRBV27 CASTRQGAGGYTF
NA TRBJ2-7 TRBV28 CASSWIARPEQYF
NA TRBJ1-4 TRBV19 CASSMAGTGSNEKLFF
NA TRBJ1-5 TRBV18 CASSPLEGAGNQPQHF
NA TRBJ2-2 TRBV27 CASSWQIRTGELFF
NA TRBJ2-7 TRBV10-3 CAISPLSGRGSYEQYF
NA TRBJ1-2 TRBV20-1 CSAVTGYGYTF
NA TRBJ2-6 TRBV18 CASSPVPAFQGSLRPGANVLTF